Given below is one TCR beta chain in context. Its antigen target is currently unknown. It has no much larger one-base neighbor in the sample; base qualities were not kept. This sample was included in a study of vaccination and CD4 T cells after COVID-19 (dated by TCRdb to between 2021 and 2022). Some background on the complete study: Convalescent patients had a positive SARS-CoV-2 result on nasal swab PCR, and of these patients, some 10 had mild disease and one had severe disease. The convalescent cohort comprised six males and four females, including two Hispanic individuals, seven Caucasians, two Asians and one multiracial person. Two doses of either the Pfizer-BioNTech BNT162b2 vaccine (n=8) or the Moderna mRNA-1273 vaccine (n=2) were administered to participants. Post-COVID blood samples were collected from convalescent patients a median of around 96 days after diagnosis, with a range of roughly 35 to 180 days. The time from the second vaccine dose to post-vaccine blood sampling had a median of around 72 days and ranged from roughly 13 to 241 days. Culture stimuli were overlapping spike peptide pools from SARS-CoV-2 and from the common cold coronaviruses HCoV-NL63, HCoV-OC43 and HCoV-229E. Control cultures used a CEFX viral epitope pool as positive control, an HIV-1 Nef peptide pool as negative control, or no peptide. In ten to eleven COVID-19 convalescent patients and a few infection-naive healthy vaccine recipients, the spike-specific CD4+ TCR repertoire before mRNA vaccination was compared with the repertoire after mRNA vaccination.

In the paper's terms, the treatment or condition label means: roughly 10-day PBMC culture with coronavirus spike peptide pools or control peptides (ViraFEST assay). The study used the ViraFEST assay, which expanded antigen-specific T cells with peptide pools and then identified expanded clonotypes by TCR sequencing. The positive SARS-CoV-2 PCR tests of the convalescent patients were dated from March to December 2020, before the Alpha, Beta and Delta variants emerged in the United States. Approximately 1.8 million PBMCs per well were cultured in IMDM with roughly 5.2% human AB serum and 9 to 10 IU/ml IL-2, plus 10 ug/ml peptide pools. Half of the culture medium was replaced with fresh IL-2-containing medium on days 3 and 7. Once the cells had been in culture for ten to eleven days, the EasySep CD4+ T cell isolation kit was used to isolate CD4+ T cells by negative selection. Ficoll-Paque Plus gradient centrifugation was used to isolate PBMCs from whole blood, and the isolated PBMCs were then either used fresh or cryopreserved at -140C. In general, triplicate wells were set up for every culture condition.

CDR1 and CDR2 were assigned from the germline V gene as MNHNS and SASEGT. The CDR3 starts with the cysteine, ends with the phenylalanine, and has 15 residues. Just the 45-base CDR3 DNA is kept, in frame starting at base 1. Unmatched junction bases come to 8, with V trimmed by 3 bases and J by 7 bases. Study-level results and caveats: The study included relatively few convalescent patients and did not analyze early timepoints after natural infection. Of the vaccine-specific clones found in convalescent patients, nearly all (304 of 307) were mono-reactive for SARS-CoV-2 spike instead of being cross-reactive with common cold coronaviruses. In convalescent patients, a median approximately 86% of post-vaccine SARS-CoV-2-reactive clones were detected only after vaccination, suggesting vaccine-specific priming. An increase in the median number of SARS-CoV-2-reactive clonotypes from 20 to 25 after infection to 35 to 40 after vaccination was observed, but the change was not found to be significant.

Library preparation used PCR. TCR sequencing of DNA from cultured CD4+ T cells used the Oncomine TCR Beta short-read assay at the Johns Hopkins FTIC core. The QIAamp micro DNA kit was used to extract genomic DNA from the cultured CD4+ T cells. Oncomine TCR Beta libraries from cultured CD4+ T cells were pooled using unique dual indexes and sequenced on an Illumina iSeq 100. The paper's data handling went like this. Non-productive sequences were removed, and CDR3s not starting with C, not ending with F or W, or shorter than 7 amino acids were discarded. The MANAFEST web application was used to identify antigen-specific clonotypes by comparing peptide-stimulated wells against reference wells and other culture wells. An FDR below 0.05, an odds ratio above 5, and a productive frequency above 0.1% in at least two of three replicate wells were required for clones to be considered positive. A clonotype counted as cross-reactive if it showed significant expansion both in the SARS-CoV-2 spike wells and in at least one common cold coronavirus spike condition. CDR3 homology was assessed with Levenshtein distances (stringdist) and unrooted phylogenetic trees (ape) in R version 3.6.1. Through fastp at Q25 and MiXCR, TCRdb rebuilt clones from the public reads, retaining in-frame beta chains. Every CDR3 protein is listed once, alongside the most common genes and DNA of its rows. None of the V and J calls come from the authors' own analysis; TCRdb made them. Within this sample are about 14,000 distinct CDR3 sequences, with approximately 55% of them counted one time only. The top ten hold 10% of the sample.

The specimen was CD4+ T cells from blood, cultured in vitro. This receptor chain uses TRBV6-1 and TRBJ2-1; 8 central bases correspond to TRBD2. This TCR derives from a human donor who had recovered from COVID-19. Read as DNA, the sequence is TGTGCCAGCAGTGATGGAGTAGCGGGATTAAATGAGCAGTTCTTC. This translates into CASSDGVAGLNEQFF.